The 32 T cell receptor beta chains presented below share a single source sample, sequenced in a study of cytomegalovirus exposure and HLA in healthy donors. Both 60 Vbeta primers and 13 Jbeta primers went into the PCR. Measured with immunoSEQ multiplex PCR; TCRdb has only the in-frame clones, and not every one. The sample consists of 95,000 to 150,000 clones, approximately 66% of them appearing once. Sample: PBMCs. All receptors derive from a woman in her forties in good health and CMV-seropositive.

This rearrangement joins TRBV6-5 to TRBJ2-7; perhaps TRBD2 as D (5 bases). Per the germline V gene, CDR1 is MNHEY and CDR2 is SVGAGI. The CDR3 is made up of 14 amino acids. Trimming shortened V by 2 bases and J by 4 bases, and 12 bases separated the two germline ends. CDR3 DNA sequence: TGTGCCAGCAGTTACAGCTGGCGAGGGTACGAGCAGTACTTC. This sequence encodes CASSYSWRGYEQYF.

A few counts support this clone. The chain couples TRBV6-4 to TRBJ2-2; no clear D. CDR1 MRHNA and CDR2 SNTAGT come from the germline V gene. Trimming took 2 bases from V and 3 from J, leaving 4 bases between them. This CDR3 comprises 13 residues. The CDR3 sequence is CASSDGYTGELFF. CDR3 sequence (DNA): TGTGCCAGCAGTGACGGCTACACCGGGGAGCTGTTTTTT.

V and J are TRBV5-6 and TRBJ1-5; weak D call: TRBD1 (5 bases). Trimming pared 4 bases from V and 3 bases from J, leaving 17 bases between. CDR1 and CDR2 (germline): SGHDT, YYEEEE. This CDR3 is 16 amino acids long. CDR3 DNA sequence: TGTGCCAGCAGCCCTGGAGGGCTGGGACTCAATCAGCCCCAGCATTTT. Protein: CASSPGGLGLNQPQHF.

The rearrangement uses TRBV5-1 and TRBJ2-5; weak D call: TRBD1 (5 bases). The CDR3 is made up of 13 amino acids. Trimming shortened V by 2 bases and J by 1 base, and 6 bases separated the two germline ends. Germline CDR1 and CDR2: SGHRS and YFSETQ. CDR3 residues: CASSFQGQETQYF. The CDR3 DNA reads as TGCGCCAGCAGCTTCCAGGGCCAAGAGACCCAGTACTTC. Together with reference TRBV5-1 and TRBJ2-5, the CDR3 gives the full variable domain: KAGVTQTPRYLIKTRGQQVTLSCSPISGHRSVSWYQQTPGQGLQFLFEYFSETQRNKGNFPGRFSGRQFSNSRSEMNVSTLELGDSALYLCASSFQGQETQYFGPGTRLLVL.

V gene TRBV9 combines with J gene TRBJ2-7; D unresolved. CDR3 length: 15 amino acids. V lost 0 bases and J lost 0, with 10 bases in between. Per germline, CDR1 SGDLS and CDR2 YYNGEE. CDR3 protein: CASSVGVGFSYEQYF. CDR3 bases: TGTGCCAGCAGCGTAGGCGTCGGGTTCTCCTACGAGCAGTACTTC.

The rearrangement joins TRBV6-5 to TRBJ1-1, with 7 positions matching TRBD1. CDR1 and CDR2 (germline): MNHEY, SVGAGI. The junction had 7 bases not matched to a gene; V was cut back by 6 bases and J by 3 bases. This CDR3 is 14 amino acids long. The CDR3 sequence: CASRPGGKDTEAFF. The CDR3 nucleotides are TGTGCCAGCAGACCAGGGGGGAAGGACACTGAAGCTTTCTTT.

This clone was recorded a few times. This chain uses TRBV27 with TRBJ2-2; tentatively, D is TRBD2 (5 bases). Germline V gives CDR1 MNHEY, CDR2 SMNVEV (reference sequence). The V end was cut by 4 bases, the J end by 7 bases, with 10 bases between. The CDR3 covers 13 residues. CDR3 region: CASSSGLGGELFF. The CDR3 nucleotides are TGTGCCAGCAGTTCGGGATTGGGCGGGGAGCTGTTTTTT.

The chain joins TRBV5-4 to TRBJ2-5; a possible D gene is TRBD2 (5 bases). V shed 0 bases and J shed 4 bases, with 7 bases lying between them. Germline values: CDR1 SGHNT, CDR2 YYREEE (reference sequence). The CDR3 has 13 amino acids. The chain's CDR3 is CASSLERGETQYF. The DNA of the CDR3 is TGTGCCAGCAGCTTGGAACGGGGAGAGACCCAGTACTTC.

The J gene is TRBJ2-3, the V gene TRBV9; weak D call: TRBD1 (7 bases). Per the germline V gene, CDR1 is SGDLS and CDR2 is YYNGEE. This CDR3 is built from 15 residues. V was shortened by 3 bases and J by 3 bases, with 14 bases between the two germline ends. The CDR3 spells CASSGWSGGTDTQYF. The CDR3, as DNA: TGTGCCAGCAGCGGGTGGTCAGGGGGGACAGATACGCAGTATTTT.

V is TRBV5-4 and J is TRBJ2-7, with a tentative D call TRBD2 (6 bases). Germline-derived CDR1 and CDR2 are SGHNT and YYREEE (reference sequence). There are 18 residues in the CDR3. Trimming shortened V by 5 bases and J by 0 bases, and 24 bases separated the two germline ends. CDR3 nucleotide sequence: TGTGCCAGCAGATTGATTGGAGGGTCGGGGGTCATCTCCTACGAGCAGTACTTC. Translation gives CASRLIGGSGVISYEQYF.

V usage is TRBV11-2 and J usage is TRBJ1-1; maybe TRBD1 (6 bases). Trimming took 4 bases from V and 8 from J, leaving 11 bases between them. Germline V gives CDR1 SGHAT, CDR2 FQNNGV. The CDR3 runs to 12 residues. The CDR3 is CASSSKGQEAFF. The DNA for the CDR3 is TGTGCCAGCAGCTCAAAGGGACAAGAAGCTTTCTTT.

The genes are TRBV9 and TRBJ1-2; 10 nucleotides match TRBD1. Germline V gene lookup returns CDR1 SGDLS and CDR2 YYNGEE. The V segment lost 4 bases and the J segment 4 bases; nucleotides outside the gene matches: 7. The length of the CDR3 is 15 residues. This CDR3 reads CASSTDRGQSYGYTF. As DNA, the CDR3 is TGTGCCAGCAGCACCGACAGGGGGCAAAGCTATGGCTACACCTTC.

This chain links TRBV5-1 with TRBJ1-1; possible D gene TRBD1, 5 bases. V was pared by 0 bases and J by 7 bases, with 7 bases between. Per the germline V gene, CDR1 is SGHRS and CDR2 is YFSETQ. The CDR3 is 12 amino acids. The CDR3 nucleotides read TGCGCCAGCAGCTTGGGACAGAGTGAAGCTTTCTTT. It is translated as CASSLGQSEAFF. The full variable domain, completed using reference TRBV5-1 and TRBJ1-1, is KAGVTQTPRYLIKTRGQQVTLSCSPISGHRSVSWYQQTPGQGLQFLFEYFSETQRNKGNFPGRFSGRQFSNSRSEMNVSTLELGDSALYLCASSLGQSEAFFGQGTRLTVV.

The gene calls are TRBV19 and TRBJ1-5; 10 bases fit TRBD1. J gave up 5 bases and V 7 bases, and 5 bases lay outside the gene matches. There are 14 residues in the CDR3. The germline V gene encodes CDR1 LNHDA and CDR2 SQIVND (reference sequence). The CDR3 protein is CASTSGTGDQPQHF. DNA for the CDR3: TGTGCCAGTACCTCCGGGACAGGGGATCAGCCCCAGCATTTT. The entire variable domain, with the rest obtained from reference TRBV19 and TRBJ1-5, is as follows: DGGITQSPKYLFRKEGQNVTLSCEQNLNHDAMYWYRQDPGQGLRLIYYSQIVNDFQKGDIAEGYSVSREKKESFPLTVTSAQKNPTAFYLCASTSGTGDQPQHFGDGTRLSIL.

The chain combines TRBV10-3 with TRBJ1-2, with D uncertain. Germline assignment: CDR1 ENHRY and CDR2 SYGVKD. CDR3 length equals 10 residues. Trimming removed 10 bases at V and 3 bases at J, with 6 bases between. CDR3 loop: CATGDYGYTF. CDR3 nucleotides: TGTGCCACCGGGGACTATGGCTACACCTTC.

V usage is TRBV30 and J usage is TRBJ1-1; D unresolved. Per the germline V gene, CDR1 is GTSNPN and CDR2 is SVGIG (reference sequence). V lost 3 bases, J lost 7 bases, and 9 bases lay in between. The CDR3 extends over 11 amino acids. The CDR3 DNA sequence: TGTGCCTGGAGCGGGTTTCTTGAAGCTTTCTTT. Translating it yields CAWSGFLEAFF.

V gene TRBV6-6 combines with J gene TRBJ2-1; 9 nucleotides agree with TRBD2. Looked up from germline, CDR1 is MNHNY and CDR2 is SVGAGI (reference sequence). The CDR3 has 16 residues. Germline trimming cut 6 bases from V and 8 bases from J; bases unmatched to any gene: 14. CDR3 in DNA: TGTGCCAGCAGCCCATCCGGGCTAGCGGGGAGGGATGAGCAGTTCTTC. Its protein is CASSPSGLAGRDEQFF.

V gene TRBV10-1 combines with J gene TRBJ1-1, with TRBD1 matching 9 bases. This CDR3 has 13 residues. V trimming: 4 bases; J trimming: 5 bases; junction bases outside the gene matches: 2. CDR1 WNHNN and CDR2 SYGVQD come from the germline V gene (reference sequence). The CDR3 DNA reads TGCGCCAGCAGTGGACAGGGGGGAACTGAAGCTTTCTTT. Translation: CASSGQGGTEAFF.

In this sample, this clone turned up a few times. The junction shows a germline mismatch at one end, possibly a read error. This chain links TRBV4-1 with TRBJ2-1, with TRBD2 matching over 9 bases. The CDR3 is made up of 16 amino acids. Per the germline V gene, CDR1 is MGHRA and CDR2 is YSYEKL. The CDR3 sequence is CASSQDETSGHNEQFF. The CDR3, as DNA: TGTGCCAGCAGCCAAGATGAGACTAGCGGTCACAATGAGCAGTTCTTC.

This clone was counted a few times. This rearrangement joins TRBV6-1 to TRBJ1-5, with D perhaps matching TRBD1 (5 bases). The length of the CDR3 is 15 residues. The germline CDR1 and CDR2 sequences are MNHNS and SASEGT. The V gene lost 6 bases and the J gene lost 4 bases, with 16 bases spanning the gap. For the CDR3, the DNA is TGTGCCAGCAGGGAGGGCGGGGGGGGGAATCAGCCCCAGCATTTT. Translation: CASREGGGGNQPQHF.

The V and J genes are TRBV19 and TRBJ2-1; D is uncertain. Germline V lookup: CDR1 LNHDA, CDR2 SQIVND (reference sequence). Trimming removed 0 bases at V and 6 bases at J, with 6 bases between. The CDR3 is made up of 13 amino acids. The CDR3 coding sequence is TGTGCCAGTAGTATAGATAGTAGCAATGAGCAGTTCTTC. Its protein product is CASSIDSSNEQFF.

The chain recombines TRBV7-6 with TRBJ2-7; D perhaps matches TRBD1 (6 bases). CDR1 is SGHVS and CDR2 is FNYEAQ in the germline V gene. The V end was cut by 8 bases, the J end by 5 bases, with 13 bases between. This CDR3 region has 12 residues. DNA of the CDR3: TGTGCCAGCTTGAACAGGGATGACGAGCAGTACTTC. The encoded protein is CASLNRDDEQYF.

The CDR3 is CTSSQDWRAGGYEQYF. CDR3 DNA sequence: TGCACCAGCAGCCAAGATTGGCGAGCGGGAGGATACGAGCAGTACTTC. The chain uses TRBV1 and TRBJ2-7; the listed D gene, TRBD2, was not tested against the DNA. TRBV1 is an annotated pseudogene. There are 16 residues in the CDR3.

This clone came up a few times. The chain joins TRBV6-6 to TRBJ2-7, with D possibly matching TRBD1 (5 bases). This CDR3 has 13 amino acids. The germline V gene encodes CDR1 MNHNY and CDR2 SVGAGI (reference sequence). V was clipped by 5 bases and J by 3 bases, with 11 bases between them. CDR3 loop: CASSPTTGYEQYF. The CDR3 coding sequence is TGTGCCAGCAGTCCCACCACAGGCTACGAGCAGTACTTC.

This chain links TRBV27 with TRBJ2-2; D call uncertain. The length of the CDR3 is 11 residues. V gave up 9 bases and J gave up 1 base, with 3 bases separating them. The germline V gene encodes CDR1 MNHEY and CDR2 SMNVEV (reference sequence). CDR3 protein: CASQNTGELFF. In nucleotides, the CDR3 is TGTGCCAGTCAGAACACCGGGGAGCTGTTTTTT.

This clone was observed a few times. This chain connects TRBV15 to TRBJ2-2; 8 bases map to TRBD1. V was pared by 4 bases and J by 6 bases, with 4 bases of the junction left unmatched. This CDR3 has 14 residues. From germline, CDR1 is LNHNV and CDR2 YYDKDF (reference sequence). Here the CDR3 DNA reads TGTGCCACCAGCAAGGACAGGGCTTCCGGGGAGCTGTTTTTT. Its translation is CATSKDRASGELFF.

J is TRBJ2-1 and V is TRBV7-2; possible D gene TRBD2, 6 bases. Looked up from germline, CDR1 is SGHTA and CDR2 is FQGNSA. V dropped 7 bases and J dropped 10 bases, with 17 bases sitting between them. The CDR3 has 13 residues. The CDR3 spells CASNPRWGGEQFF. The CDR3 coding sequence is TGTGCCAGCAACCCCCGGTGGGGAGGAGAGCAGTTCTTC.

The chain combines TRBV29-1 with TRBJ2-3; 16 bases are shared with TRBD2. Germline CDR1 SQVTM, CDR2 ANQGSEA. The CDR3 covers 17 residues. The J segment lost 4 bases and the V segment lost 8 bases, leaving 12 bases of the junction unmatched. CDR3 sequence reads: CSLTGTSGGAGADTQYF. DNA of the CDR3: TGCAGCCTCACCGGGACTAGCGGGGGGGCCGGTGCAGATACGCAGTATTTT.

The rearrangement joins TRBV6-1 to TRBJ2-7; 8 bases align to TRBD1. V lost 2 bases and J lost 7; bases outside the gene matches: 7. Germline V gene data show CDR1 as MNHNS and CDR2 as SASEGT. The length of the CDR3 is 14 residues. The CDR3, as DNA: TGTGCCAGCAGTGAACCCGGGACAGGTAGAGAGCAGTACTTC. It yields the protein CASSEPGTGREQYF.

The V and J genes are TRBV18 and TRBJ2-7; 10 bases agree with TRBD1. The germline CDR1 and CDR2 sequences are KGHSH and LQKENI. The CDR3 has 17 amino acids. The V and J ends lost 6 bases and 4 bases, in that order; junction bases with no gene match: 15. The CDR3 here is CASSITGTGVNPYEQYF. CDR3 nucleotides: TGTGCCAGCTCCATTACCGGGACAGGGGTAAATCCGTACGAGCAGTACTTC.

The chain links TRBV28 to TRBJ2-7; a possible D gene is TRBD1 (6 bases). V was cut by 4 bases and J by 2 bases, with 6 bases left in between. The germline V gene has CDR1 MDHEN and CDR2 SYDVKM. The CDR3 is made up of 12 amino acids. The CDR3 coding sequence is TGTGCCAGCAGTTCAGGGGCCTACGAGCAGTACTTC. Encoded protein: CASSSGAYEQYF.

This clone was recorded a few times. J is TRBJ2-7 and V is TRBV27; perhaps TRBD2 as D (5 bases). The germline V and J ends were trimmed by 3 bases and 6 bases, with 12 bases remaining between them. Germline assignment: CDR1 MNHEY and CDR2 SMNVEV (reference sequence). This CDR3 region has 13 residues. The CDR3 is CASSLYRGGEQYF. CDR3 DNA: TGTGCCAGCAGTTTGTACCGGGGTGGCGAGCAGTACTTC.